This TCR beta chain was sequenced for a study of blood T cell repertoires in COVID-19. Each participant's cohort was designated according to participant-reported clinical history. Deletions cut 7 bases from V and 1 base from J, with 14 bases between. In germline, CDR1 is SNHLY, CDR2 FYNNEI. The CDR3 is 14 residues long. TCRdb's table, derived via immunoSEQ multiplex PCR, lists solely in-frame clones and lacks some. In the table there are 250,000 to 350,000 clones, about 83% of which are singletons. The receptor comes from a woman aged 40 to 55 who had recovered from COVID-19. V and J are TRBV2 and TRBJ2-7; possible D gene TRBD2, 7 bases. The material sequenced was PBMCs or T cells enriched from blood (not recorded which). The chain's CDR3 is CASIEGEGSYEQYF. The DNA of the CDR3 is TGTGCCAGCATCGAGGGGGAGGGATCCTACGAGCAGTACTTC.